Ten or more counts support the clone carrying this T cell receptor (beta chain). These data originate in a study of Graves' ophthalmopathy and Graves' hyperthyroidism. A volume of approximately 9.2 ml of fresh peripheral blood supplied the PBMCs. From RNA, the CDR3 regions of TCR beta chains were amplified and sequenced. Second-round multiplex PCR came after a first-round RT-PCR that employed HTBI primers. TCRdb re-analysed the multiplex PCR reads in MiXCR, keeping a single row per CDR3 protein. The table includes 300,000 or so distinct CDR3 sequences, around a sixth detected once. The CDR3 loop spans 13 amino acids. The V end lost 3 bases, the J end lost 0 bases, and 8 bases lay between the germline ends. Germline V CDR1 and CDR2: GTSNPN, SVGIG (reference sequence).

The receptor comes from an adult man with Graves' ophthalmopathy. The specimen was peripheral blood. The gene calls are TRBV30 and TRBJ1-1; no definite D call. The CDR3 sequence: CAWSATVNTEAFF. The CDR3 DNA is TGTGCCTGGAGCGCAACAGTGAACACTGAAGCTTTCTTT.